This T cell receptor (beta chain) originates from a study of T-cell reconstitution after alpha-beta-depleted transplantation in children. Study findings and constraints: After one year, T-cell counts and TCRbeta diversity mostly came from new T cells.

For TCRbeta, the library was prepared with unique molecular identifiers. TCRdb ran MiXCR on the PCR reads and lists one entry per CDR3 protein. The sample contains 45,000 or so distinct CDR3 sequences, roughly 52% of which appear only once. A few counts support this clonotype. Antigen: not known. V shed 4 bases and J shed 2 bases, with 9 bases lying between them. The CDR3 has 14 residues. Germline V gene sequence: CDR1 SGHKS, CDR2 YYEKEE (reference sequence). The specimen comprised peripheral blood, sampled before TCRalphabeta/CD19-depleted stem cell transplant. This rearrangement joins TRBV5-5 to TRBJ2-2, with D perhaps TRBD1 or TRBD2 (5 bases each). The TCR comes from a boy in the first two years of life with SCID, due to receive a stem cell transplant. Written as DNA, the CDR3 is TGTGCCAGCAGCCTGGGGGTCAACACCGGGGAGCTGTTTTTT. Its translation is CASSLGVNTGELFF.